The 5 T cell receptor beta chains in this list originate from one sample, sequenced in a study of T cells in localized non-small cell lung cancer. Profiling relied on immunoSEQ multiplex PCR, and the TCRdb table lists in-frame clones only, not all of them. The sample lists roughly 2,100 clones; roughly 40% were seen once. The sample in question was lung tumor tissue, obtained before any cancer treatment. These receptor sequences come from a male donor at least 60 years old with stage II squamous cell lung carcinoma.

The chain is built from TRBV19 and TRBJ2-2; TRBD2 aligns across 13 bases. V trimming: 6 bases; J trimming: 0 bases; junction bases outside the gene matches: 7. Germline V gene data show CDR1 as LNHDA and CDR2 as SQIVND (reference sequence). This CDR3 is built from 18 residues. CDR3 residues: CASRLLGLAGPNTGELFF. In DNA form, the CDR3 reads TGTGCCAGTAGACTCTTGGGACTAGCGGGACCGAACACCGGGGAGCTGTTTTTT.

This clone showed up just a few times. The gene calls are TRBV6-8 and TRBJ1-4, with a possible D match to TRBD1 (6 bases). The V and J ends lost 5 bases and 5 bases respectively, with 21 bases between them. Germline CDR1 reads MNHGY; CDR2 reads SAAAGT. This CDR3 comprises 17 residues. CDR3 bases: TGTGCCAGCAGTGCCCAACAGGGAACGATAAGGAATGAAAAACTGTTTTTT. This codes for CASSAQQGTIRNEKLFF.

This clone is classed as large. The J gene is TRBJ2-5, the V gene TRBV11-3; D is ambiguous. Germline V gives CDR1 SGHNT, CDR2 YENEEA. The length of the CDR3 is 14 residues. V was cut by 2 bases and J by 2 bases, with 9 bases left in between. The CDR3: CASSLLTKQETQYF. The CDR3, as DNA: TGTGCCAGCAGCTTATTGACAAAACAAGAGACCCAGTACTTC.

The chain links TRBV15 to TRBJ1-3, with unresolved D. Trimming pared 0 bases from V and 3 bases from J, leaving 6 bases between. Germline lookup yields CDR1 LNHNV and CDR2 YYDKDF (reference sequence). The CDR3 covers 14 residues. CDR3 nucleotide sequence: TGTGCCACCAGCAGAGATATCCGTGGAAACACCATATATTTT. Translated: CATSRDIRGNTIYF.

The chain joins TRBV28 to TRBJ1-4, with 10 bases matching TRBD1. The trim removed 6 bases at V and 6 bases at J, leaving 7 bases unmatched. Germline CDR1 MDHEN, CDR2 SYDVKM. CDR3 size: 15 residues. CDR3: CASSWSGTGDEKLFF. The CDR3 DNA is TGTGCCAGCAGCTGGAGCGGGACAGGGGATGAAAAACTGTTTTTT. The entire variable domain, with the rest obtained from reference TRBV28 and TRBJ1-4, is as follows: DVKVTQSSRYLVKRTGEKVFLECVQDMDHENMFWYRQDPGLGLRLIYFSYDVKMKEKGDIPEGYSVSREKKERFSLILESASTNQTSMYLCASSWSGTGDEKLFFGSGTQLSVL.